The clone carrying this T cell receptor (beta chain) occurred once. The data belong to a study of blood T cell repertoires in COVID-19. In the study overall: In each case, the material was cDNA or gDNA derived from T cells, B-cell-depleted T cells, or PBMCs.

The repertoire was sequenced with immunoSEQ multiplex PCR; TCRdb's copy has only in-frame clones and lacks some. The sample holds approximately 470,000 clones, 75% to 90% seen once. This receptor was identified in a woman aged 18-30 years who had recovered from COVID-19. Sequencing input: PBMCs or T cells enriched from blood (not recorded which).

The CDR3 nucleotides read TGTGCCAGCAGCTCTAGCGGGGGAGGAGATGAGCAGTTCTTC. It encodes CASSSSGGGDEQFF. The genes are TRBV7-2 and TRBJ2-1, with TRBD2 identical over 10 bases. This CDR3 region has 14 residues. Losses at the gene ends were 4 bases for V and 8 bases for J; bases not matched to a gene: 5. The germline gives CDR1 SGHTA, CDR2 FQGNSA.